The 27 T cell receptor beta chains given below trace back to one sample, sequenced in a study of Ad26.COV2.S vaccination and SARS-CoV-2 variants. Indicated treatment: 15 to 20 received Ad26.COV2.S at low or high dose, single or two shots; about 5 received placebo; per-sample allocation not given. Sampling occurred on day 63 after the first vaccine or placebo injection. Produced via immunoSEQ multiplex PCR; TCRdb's table is partial and in-frame only. This table holds 380,000 or so clones, approximately 86% found once. Sequencing used peripheral blood, obtained in a trial of Ad26.COV2.S vaccine versus placebo. These receptors came from a person between 18 and 59 years old who received the Ad26.COV2.S COVID-19 vaccine or a placebo.

The chain carries TRBV28 and TRBJ1-6; a possible D gene is TRBD1 (5 bases). V lost 2 bases and J 7 bases, leaving 9 bases between the germline ends. CDR1 MDHEN and CDR2 SYDVKM come from the germline V gene. The CDR3 spans 14 residues. CDR3 region: CASSLAGDNSPLHF. As DNA, the CDR3 is TGTGCCAGCAGTTTAGCCGGGGACAATTCACCCCTCCACTTT.

The chain links TRBV3-1 (or the pseudogene TRBV3-2) to TRBJ2-7, with D unclear. With 4 bases removed from V and 2 bases from J, the gap between germline ends came to 12 bases. Germline assignment: CDR1 LGHDT and CDR2 YNNKEL (reference sequence). CDR3 length: 14 amino acids. This CDR3 reads CASSPDSSTYEQYF. The CDR3 nucleotides are TGTGCCAGCAGCCCCGACTCCTCAACCTACGAGCAGTACTTC.

The V call is TRBV27, the J call TRBJ2-3; the D gene is possibly TRBD1 (6 bases). From germline, CDR1 is MNHEY and CDR2 SMNVEV (reference sequence). The V end was cut by 5 bases, the J end by 3 bases, with 9 bases between. The CDR3 is 13 amino acids. DNA of the CDR3: TGTGCCAGCAGTCAGGGGAATACAGATACGCAGTATTTT. Translating it yields CASSQGNTDTQYF.

J is TRBJ2-7 and V is TRBV7-2, with TRBD2 identical over 7 bases. CDR3 length equals 13 residues. V was clipped by 7 bases and J by 7 bases; unmatched bases: 10. The germline V gene has CDR1 SGHTA and CDR2 FQGNSA. CDR3: CASTLGRAREQYF. CDR3 nucleotide sequence: TGTGCCAGCACCCTAGGGAGGGCGAGGGAGCAGTACTTC.

This clone appeared a single time. CDR3 loop: CASSFSGARQETQYF. The CDR3 nucleotides read TGTGCCAGCAGTTTCAGCGGGGCGCGCCAAGAGACCCAGTACTTC. The chain uses TRBV6-2 or TRBV6-3 and TRBJ2-5, with TRBD2 matching over 7 bases. The CDR3 has 15 residues. From germline, CDR1 is MNHEY and CDR2 SVGEGT. With V trimmed by 4 bases and J by 1 base, 6 bases remained unmatched.

The chain uses TRBV28 and TRBJ1-6; the D is unclear. Trimming cost V 5 bases and J 3 bases, with 14 bases left between them. CDR3 size: 16 residues. Germline CDR1 MDHEN, CDR2 SYDVKM. The CDR3 sequence: CASSGQSSFYNSPLHF. The CDR3 bases are TGTGCCAGCAGTGGGCAGTCCTCGTTCTATAATTCACCCCTCCACTTT.

The V call is TRBV15, the J call TRBJ1-1; no reliable D call. This CDR3 has 13 residues. V lost 0 bases to trimming and J lost 5 bases, with 7 bases between them. CDR1 is LNHNV and CDR2 is YYDKDF in the germline V gene (reference sequence). CDR3 DNA: TGTGCCACCAGCAGAGAAGGGAGTACTGAAGCTTTCTTT. Translated: CATSREGSTEAFF.

The V and J genes are TRBV5-6 and TRBJ1-6; unclear D gene. The CDR3 covers 15 residues. The germline V and J ends were trimmed by 0 bases and 4 bases, with 8 bases remaining between them. Per the germline V gene, CDR1 is SGHDT and CDR2 is YYEEEE. CDR3 DNA sequence: TGTGCCAGCAGCTTGGATAACGGGTATAATTCACCCCTCCACTTT. Translating it yields CASSLDNGYNSPLHF.

The V gene is TRBV10-1, the J gene TRBJ1-5, with no clear D. CDR3 size: 13 residues. V gave up 5 bases and J gave up 3 bases, with 8 bases separating them. Germline CDR1 and CDR2: WNHNN and SYGVQD (reference sequence). CDR3 protein: CASSSTLNQPQHF. The CDR3 coding sequence is TGCGCCAGCAGTTCGACCCTCAATCAGCCCCAGCATTTT.

This chain joins TRBV7-7 and TRBJ2-2, with D possibly matching TRBD2 (5 bases). The germline V gene has CDR1 SSHAT and CDR2 FNYEAQ (reference sequence). V shed 3 bases and J shed 0 bases, with 8 bases lying between them. The CDR3 is made up of 15 amino acids. This CDR3 is CASSFSVANTGELFF. Written as DNA, the CDR3 is TGTGCCAGCAGCTTTAGCGTTGCGAACACCGGGGAGCTGTTTTTT.

The rearrangement joins TRBV30 to TRBJ2-2; D is perhaps TRBD1 (6 bases). This CDR3 comprises 16 residues. Germline lookup yields CDR1 GTSNPN and CDR2 SVGIG (reference sequence). Deletions cut 2 bases from V and 4 bases from J, with 17 bases between. CDR3 DNA: TGTGCCTGGAGTCCCCAAACAGGGACGAGCACCGGGGAGCTGTTTTTT. Residues: CAWSPQTGTSTGELFF.

On this clone itself: Other DNA variants within this sample encode the same CDR3. This sequence joins TRBV12-3 or TRBV12-4 and TRBJ2-7; tentatively, D is TRBD2 (5 bases). CDR3 length equals 11 residues. The V and J ends lost 4 bases and 4 bases respectively, with 5 bases between them. The CDR3 loop is CASSSGYEQYF. CDR3 coding DNA: TGTGCCAGCAGTTCGGGGTACGAGCAGTACTTC.

The chain employs TRBV5-4 and TRBJ1-1; D gene uncertain. Trimming took 5 bases from V and 4 from J, leaving 12 bases between them. CDR3 length: 13 amino acids. Per the germline V gene, CDR1 is SGHNT and CDR2 is YYREEE (reference sequence). DNA of the CDR3: TGTGCCAGCAGTCCCCCGGACGGCACTGAAGCTTTCTTT. It codes for CASSPPDGTEAFF.

This clone was counted only a few times. This chain joins TRBV3-1 (or the pseudogene TRBV3-2) and TRBJ1-2; 8 nucleotides agree with TRBD1. After removal of 1 base from V and 3 bases from J, the junction contained 4 bases not matched to a gene. The CDR3 is 15 residues long. Germline V gene data show CDR1 as LGHDT and CDR2 as YNNKEL (reference sequence). The CDR3 spells CASSQGARGHYGYTF. The CDR3 DNA is TGTGCCAGCAGCCAAGGGGCCAGGGGGCACTATGGCTACACCTTC.

This chain links TRBV7-2 with TRBJ2-3, with TRBD1 as a possible D gene (6 bases). V was pared by 1 base and J by 0 bases, with 8 bases between. The CDR3 runs 15 residues. CDR1 SGHTA and CDR2 FQGNSA come from the germline V gene. The CDR3 nucleotides are TGTGCCAGCAGCTTAGACAGGGATAGCACAGATACGCAGTATTTT. This gives the protein CASSLDRDSTDTQYF.

The chain has TRBV18 and TRBJ2-1; no reliable D call. Looked up from germline, CDR1 is KGHSH and CDR2 is LQKENI. Trimming removed 1 base from V and 0 bases from J, with 13 bases in between. The CDR3 runs 17 residues. CDR3 amino acids: CASSPRVQQSSYNEQFF. CDR3 DNA sequence: TGTGCCAGCTCACCACGAGTACAGCAAAGCTCCTACAATGAGCAGTTCTTC.

This chain uses TRBV6-5 with TRBJ1-2, with TRBD1 as a possible D gene (5 bases). V shed 5 bases and J shed 5 bases, with 12 bases lying between them. Per the germline V gene, CDR1 is MNHEY and CDR2 is SVGAGI. This CDR3 is 13 amino acids long. The CDR3 DNA reads as TGTGCCAGCAGTACGGGGACGGCTTATGGCTACACCTTC. Protein: CASSTGTAYGYTF.

This clone was recorded only once. The V gene is TRBV19, the J gene TRBJ2-6, with D possibly TRBD1 on 6 matching bases. The CDR3 totals 15 residues. In germline, CDR1 is LNHDA, CDR2 SQIVND (reference sequence). V lost 9 bases and J lost 0, with 12 bases in between. The CDR3 nucleotides read TGTGCCAGCCAAACAGGGACCTCTGGGGCCAACGTCCTGACTTTC. Protein sequence: CASQTGTSGANVLTF.

The chain links TRBV29-1 to TRBJ1-1; maybe TRBD1 (5 bases). V was cut by 4 bases and J by 4 bases, with 10 bases left in between. The CDR3 has 12 residues. Per germline, CDR1 SQVTM and CDR2 ANQGSEA. The CDR3 DNA reads as TGCAGCGTTGGGGGGGACGGCACTGAAGCTTTCTTT. It specifies CSVGGDGTEAFF. The whole variable domain, remainder taken from reference TRBV29-1 and TRBJ1-1, is SAVISQKPSRDICQRGTSLTIQCQVDSQVTMMFWYRQQPGQSLTLIATANQGSEATYESGFVIDKFPISRPNLTFSTLTVSNMSPEDSSIYLCSVGGDGTEAFFGQGTRLTVV.

The chain uses TRBV7-2 and TRBJ2-7; TRBD2 is a possible D gene (7 bases). Germline CDR1 SGHTA, CDR2 FQGNSA. Between the trimmed V and J ends, which lost 4 bases and 3 bases, there was a span of 16 bases. The CDR3 has 15 residues. CDR3 in DNA: TGTGCCAGCAGCTCCGGGGGGCCAGGGAACTACGAGCAGTACTTC. Protein sequence: CASSSGGPGNYEQYF.

V usage is TRBV5-6 and J usage is TRBJ2-1; 8 bases line up with TRBD1. This CDR3 region has 17 residues. The V and J ends lost 2 bases and 0 bases, in that order; junction bases with no gene match: 7. CDR1 and CDR2 (germline): SGHDT, YYEEEE. The CDR3 coding sequence is TGTGCCAGCAGCTTACTGGGACAGGTGACCTCCTACAATGAGCAGTTCTTC. This codes for CASSLLGQVTSYNEQFF.

The table lists this clone with a few counts. The chain employs TRBV6-6 and TRBJ1-2, with unresolved D. The CDR3 sequence is 15 residues long. The V end was cut by 7 bases, the J end by 6 bases, with 21 bases between. Germline loops: CDR1 MNHNY, CDR2 SVGAGI (reference sequence). The CDR3 DNA is TGTGCCAGCACCTCTCCGGCGGGGTTGAGGGATGGCTACACCTTC. Encoded protein: CASTSPAGLRDGYTF.

This chain links TRBV7-2 with TRBJ2-3; weak D call: TRBD1 (5 bases). Germline V gene sequence: CDR1 SGHTA, CDR2 FQGNSA. V was trimmed by 5 bases and J by 1 base, leaving 13 bases between them. There are 15 residues in the CDR3. CDR3 protein: CASSPRAIRTDTQYF. The DNA of the CDR3 is TGTGCCAGCAGCCCCAGGGCCATCCGCACAGATACGCAGTATTTT.

In its sample, this clone was seen a few times. This chain uses TRBV12-3 or TRBV12-4 with TRBJ2-5, with D possibly matching TRBD1 (6 bases). V lost 7 bases, J lost 6 bases, and 9 bases lay in between. This CDR3 is built from 11 residues. Here the CDR3 reads CASTQGKTQYF. The CDR3 region has the DNA TGTGCCAGCACCCAGGGGAAGACCCAGTACTTC.

This clone was seen a few times. The chain recombines TRBV19 with TRBJ1-1; D not certain. V gave up 4 bases and J gave up 1 base, with 7 bases separating them. The germline gives CDR1 LNHDA, CDR2 SQIVND (reference sequence). This CDR3 contains 13 residues. CDR3 DNA: TGTGCCAGTAGTAGAGTCAGGAACACTGAAGCTTTCTTT. Protein product: CASSRVRNTEAFF.

This chain joins TRBV28 and TRBJ2-7; D unclear. Looked up from germline, CDR1 is MDHEN and CDR2 is SYDVKM. V lost 6 bases and J lost 5, with 14 bases in between. CDR3 length: 13 amino acids. Here the CDR3 reads CASRPGPNHEQYF. Written as DNA, the CDR3 is TGTGCCAGCAGACCTGGCCCTAATCACGAGCAGTACTTC.

This clone was seen a few times. The gene calls are TRBV6-1 and TRBJ2-5; 7 positions match TRBD1. Germline-derived CDR1 and CDR2 are MNHNS and SASEGT. This CDR3 region has 15 residues. The junction had 4 bases not matched to a gene; V was cut back by 2 bases and J by 1 base. CDR3 nucleotide sequence: TGTGCCAGCAGTGAATCGGGACAGTTCCAAGAGACCCAGTACTTC. Its translation: CASSESGQFQETQYF.